This T cell receptor (beta chain) was captured in a study of blood T cell repertoires in COVID-19. Study background: There were acute and convalescent COVID-19 samples, and they came from the United States, Italy and Spain. PBMCs, B-cell-depleted T cells, or T cells provided the cDNA or gDNA that made up the material.

CDR3 size: 15 residues. The V gene's germline CDR1 is KGHSH and CDR2 LQKENI. The V segment lost 3 bases and the J segment 7 bases; nucleotides outside the gene matches: 8. Original processing methods: Amplification of reference gene primers provided the estimated nucleated cell counts. Repertoires were generated with immunoSEQ multiplex PCR, while TCRdb's copy carries only in-frame clones and drops some. V and J calls and clone size are given by that table; D and trimming were obtained from the DNA. The repertoire consists of about 140,000 clones, with around 83% occurring once and the leading ten covering about 4.2%.

Sequencing was performed on peripheral blood. The chain employs TRBV18 and TRBJ1-2; 10 bases are a match to TRBD1. The sequence came from a woman older than 75 with acute or convalescent COVID-19. The CDR3 DNA follows: TGTGCCAGCTCACCGGGACAGGGGACTCGTGGTGGCTACACCTTC. Translating gives CASSPGQGTRGGYTF.